The entry that follows covers one TCR beta chain sequence. This clonotype was picked up many times. Its antigen is not yet known. No base quality values were provided; no much bigger clone lies one nucleotide off. The data were taken from a study of human T cells and chemical hapten exposure (dated by TCRdb to the early 2020s). In terms of the full investigation: For sensitization, 2% DPC in acetone was applied to a roughly 2 cm by roughly 2 cm area of upper inner arm skin. Throughout the roughly 25-week study period, patients were also given weekly therapeutic DPC doses on the scalp. Patch testing on the upper back used Finn chambers containing 0.01% DPC, with scoring done after 6 days according to International Contact Dermatitis Research Group standards. Most of the patients in the cohort were female, and the cohort covered alopecia areata with under or over 50% scalp involvement, alopecia totalis and alopecia universalis. The libraries were sequenced as a pool, and the TCR yield per sample differed mostly because of small variations in library volumes within the pool. This study followed changes in the peripheral blood TCR repertoire in vivo during primary and secondary sensitization of alopecia patients to the hapten diphenylcyclopropenone (DPC). Blood was sampled from patients pre-sensitization (week 0) and at 2, 6 and about 24 weeks after DPC sensitization. About 30 alopecia patients provided blood for TCR sequencing at one to four time points (pre-sensitization, 2, 6 and 24 weeks).

The CDR3 has 15 amino acids, counting the end cysteine and phenylalanine. The kept DNA is CDR3 alone, 45 bases in frame from the first base. The germline V gene (reference sequence) sets CDR1 to LNHNV and CDR2 to YYDKDF. The germline ends are 9 bases apart after V is trimmed by 3 bases and J by 0 bases. The method behind the library was RACE. The sequencer was a NextSeq 500. Library preparation attached unique molecular identifiers to individual cDNA molecules for quantitative, reproducible TCR counting. Both TCR alpha and TCR beta chains were sequenced from each blood RNA sample. The authors' analysis ran thus. The median number of TCRs per sample was 95,638, ranging from 23,224 to 690,600. V, J and CDR3 annotation of the TCR reads was carried out using the Decombinator software suite. To make PS versus PT1 abundance plots, every sample was subsampled to the same number of TCRs (28,000). TCRs were defined as expanded if absent before sensitization and observed at least eight times at the 2-week time point. The public reads were run again by TCRdb, first through fastp at Q25 and then through MiXCR, and only productive beta chains were kept. Rows with one shared CDR3 protein collapse into an entry with the most common genes and DNA. The V and J calls, along with clone size, are taken from TCRdb and not from the paper's own processing. The sample has about 120,000 distinct CDR3 sequences on record, about 12% of them singletons. 1.4% of the sample is held by the ten biggest clonotypes.

The full study reports these points: Because all patients had alopecia, a presumed autoimmune disease, the immune response of the patients might differ from that of healthy individuals. DPC sensitization did not change the number of TCRs with a frequency above 1 in 1000, and there was no evidence of changes in global repertoire structure. Patch test score was positively correlated with the number of PT1 expanded TCRs, with significance at thresholds 8, 16 and 32 but not at 4. Expanded TCRs formed significantly more large CDR3 similarity clusters than pre-sensitization or healthy control sets, consistent with antigen-driven responses. After repeated subsampling, changes were observed in the strength of the expansion versus patch-test correlation and in the threshold at which the correlation became significant.

Per the publication, the time point label means: patch test 1, 2 weeks after DPC sensitization. In the paper's terms, the treatment or condition label means: therapeutic diphenylcyclopropenone sensitization with weekly scalp DPC. Blood at each patch-test visit was drawn before the patch test was applied. Patients were eligible if aged 18 to 70, diagnosed with alopecia and judged suitable for DPC therapy, and pregnant patients were excluded. Total RNA was isolated from unfractionated whole blood collected in Tempus Blood RNA tubes. This chain joins TRBV15 to TRBJ2-1; TRBD1 could be the D gene, as 6 bases match. The specimen comprised whole blood, sampled in connection with sensitization to the hapten diphenylcyclopropenone (DPC). The clonotype comes from a woman in her fifties or sixties with alopecia areata. Some clones in this sample may be carry-over from other donors' samples. The CDR3 is CATSRDRSSYNEQFF. The bases read TGTGCCACCAGCAGGGACAGAAGCTCCTACAATGAGCAGTTCTTC.